Listed below are T cell receptor beta chains from one sample, sequenced in a study of cytomegalovirus exposure and HLA in healthy donors. Libraries were prepared by immunoSEQ multiplex PCR; TCRdb keeps only in-frame clonotypes and omits some of them. The sample consists of 150,000 or so clones, around 93% of them appearing once. Input material: PBMCs. Receptors were obtained from a young man in good health and CMV-seropositive. Both conserved end residues are part of each CDR3. The D gene is left open where the match is weak. For some rows the clone size is stated as once, few or many, or as a class when expanded; others skip it.

CDR3,DNA,J,D,V,size
CASSGRTGGPYEQYF,TGTGCCAGCAGCGGACGGACAGGGGGACCCTACGAGCAGTACTTC,TRBJ2-7,TRBD1,TRBV7-9,once
CASSLMSGTGELFF,TGTGCCAGCAGCTTAATGAGCGGTACCGGGGAGCTGTTTTTT,TRBJ2-2,NA,TRBV7-3,NA
CASSLTSGNSYEQYF,TGTGCCAGCAGCCTGACTAGCGGCAACTCCTACGAGCAGTACTTC,TRBJ2-7,TRBD2,TRBV5-5,NA
CASHRGPPNVLTF,TGTGCCAGCCACAGGGGACCGCCCAACGTCCTGACTTTC,TRBJ2-6,TRBD1,TRBV7-2,NA
CASSPRLAGAGNEQFF,TGTGCCAGCAGCCCCCGACTAGCGGGAGCGGGGAATGAGCAGTTCTTC,TRBJ2-1,TRBD2,TRBV14,NA
CASLVAGWQFF,TGTGCCAGCTTAGTAGCGGGATGGCAGTTCTTC,TRBJ2-1,TRBD2,TRBV18,NA
CASSEGERGYF,TGTGCCAGCAGTGAAGGGGAGAGAGGGTACTTC,TRBJ2-7,NA,TRBV25-1,NA
CASSIVGGPGYYEQYF,TGTGCCAGTAGTATCGTTGGCGGGCCCGGATACTACGAGCAGTACTTC,TRBJ2-7,NA,TRBV19,NA
CASSLSQTSAQETQYF,TGCGCCAGCAGCTTGTCCCAGACTAGCGCCCAAGAGACCCAGTACTTC,TRBJ2-5,TRBD2,TRBV5-1,NA
CASSSPSGYEQYF,TGTGCCAGCAGCTCCCCTAGCGGCTACGAGCAGTACTTC,TRBJ2-7,TRBD2,TRBV7-2,NA
CASSQFAGQLTNYGYTF,TGCGCCAGCAGTCAATTCGCGGGACAGCTGACTAACTATGGCTACACCTTC,TRBJ1-2,TRBD1,TRBV23-1,NA
CASKALAPTYNEQFF,TGTGCCAGCAAGGCCCTAGCGCCAACCTACAATGAGCAGTTCTTC,TRBJ2-1,NA,TRBV19,NA
CASSVYGITGGEAFF,TGTGCCAGCAGTGTCTACGGTATAACAGGGGGTGAAGCTTTCTTT,TRBJ1-1,TRBD1,TRBV6-1,NA
CASSQEPRGSTNEKLFF,TGTGCCAGCAGCCAAGAGCCCCGCGGGTCAACTAATGAAAAACTGTTTTTT,TRBJ1-4,NA,TRBV4-2,NA
CASSLWAAGMKYF,TGTGCCAGCAGTCTATGGGCAGCGGGGATGAAGTACTTC,TRBJ2-7,TRBD2,TRBV27,NA
CASSKMGLAVGGDTQYF,TGTGCCAGCAGTAAAATGGGACTAGCGGTTGGTGGGGATACGCAGTATTTT,TRBJ2-3,TRBD2,TRBV25-1,NA
CASSYSIGDTGELFF,TGTGCCAGCAGTTACTCGATAGGGGACACCGGGGAGCTGTTTTTT,TRBJ2-2,NA,TRBV6-6,NA
CASSHAASGANTGELFF,TGCGCCAGCAGCCACGCCGCTAGCGGAGCGAACACCGGGGAGCTGTTTTTT,TRBJ2-2,TRBD2,TRBV4-1,NA
CASSARDWSTDTQYF,TGTGCCAGCAGTGCCCGGGACTGGAGCACAGATACGCAGTATTTT,TRBJ2-3,NA,TRBV27,NA
CASSPGGDQPQHF,TGTGCCAGCTCACCAGGGGGCGATCAGCCCCAGCATTTT,TRBJ1-5,NA,TRBV18,few
CASAFLGTIYEQYF,TGTGCCAGCGCGTTCTTGGGGACAATCTACGAGCAGTACTTC,TRBJ2-7,NA,TRBV5-6,few
CSVRTSGIYEQYF,TGCAGCGTTCGGACTAGCGGGATCTACGAGCAGTACTTC,TRBJ2-7,TRBD2,TRBV29-1,NA
CASSQWEEGGGVLTF,TGCGCCAGCAGCCAATGGGAGGAAGGCGGCGGCGTCCTGACTTTC,TRBJ2-6,NA,TRBV4-1,NA
CASSWDIWGTEAFF,TGTGCCAGCAGTTGGGACATCTGGGGGACTGAAGCTTTCTTT,TRBJ1-1,NA,TRBV6-5,NA
CASSGQGELYEQYF,TGTGCCAGCAGTGGACAGGGTGAACTCTACGAGCAGTACTTC,TRBJ2-7,TRBD1,TRBV2,NA
CASSLGGTGANVLTF,TGTGCCAGCAGTTTAGGGGGCACTGGGGCCAACGTCCTGACTTTC,TRBJ2-6,TRBD1,TRBV6-5,NA
CASSVAGTGTINYGYTF,TGTGCCAGCAGCGTGGCCGGGACAGGGACAATTAACTATGGCTACACCTTC,TRBJ1-2,TRBD1,TRBV5-4,NA
CASSRGLAGGLEQFF,TGTGCCAGCAGCAGAGGACTAGCGGGAGGTTTGGAGCAGTTCTTC,TRBJ2-1,TRBD2,TRBV13,NA
CASTPQGRVVSNEQFF,TGTGCCAGTACCCCCCAGGGAAGGGTGGTCTCCAATGAGCAGTTCTTC,TRBJ2-1,NA,TRBV19,once
CASKNWPSGDTQYF,TGTGCCAGCAAAAATTGGCCGAGCGGAGATACGCAGTATTTT,TRBJ2-3,NA,TRBV6-5,NA
CASSFRLAGVDEQFF,TGTGCCAGCAGCTTCCGACTAGCGGGAGTCGATGAGCAGTTCTTC,TRBJ2-1,TRBD2,TRBV7-8,NA
CASSGGGVDTQYF,TGTGCCAGCAGCGGGGGAGGGGTCGATACGCAGTATTTT,TRBJ2-3,TRBD2,TRBV7-9,NA
CASSDPRGVGGVREKLFF,TGTGCCAGCTCGGATCCCAGGGGTGTGGGCGGCGTTCGAGAAAAACTGTTTTTT,TRBJ1-4,NA,TRBV28,NA
CASSLDLAGGPAEQYF,TGTGCCAGCAGCTTAGACCTAGCGGGAGGGCCTGCCGAGCAGTACTTC,TRBJ2-7,TRBD2,TRBV7-8,NA
CASSPSGDYNEQFF,TGTGCCAGCAGCCCTAGCGGGGATTACAATGAGCAGTTCTTC,TRBJ2-1,TRBD2,TRBV13,NA
CASSLQGLGNSPLHF,TGTGCCAGCAGTTTACAGGGACTAGGGAATTCACCCCTCCACTTT,TRBJ1-6,NA,TRBV28,NA
CASGDSSLGANVLTF,TGCGCCAGCGGGGACAGCTCTTTAGGGGCCAACGTCCTGACTTTC,TRBJ2-6,TRBD1,TRBV5-1,once
CASSQDSGRVWETQYF,TGCGCCAGCAGCCAAGATAGCGGGAGGGTTTGGGAGACCCAGTACTTC,TRBJ2-5,TRBD2,TRBV4-1,NA
CASSLYRGSYNEQFF,TGTGCCAGCAGTTTATACAGGGGGTCCTACAATGAGCAGTTCTTC,TRBJ2-1,TRBD1,TRBV27,NA
CASSPSTSGSMYEQYF,TGTGCCAGCAGCCCATCAACTAGCGGGAGTATGTACGAGCAGTACTTC,TRBJ2-7,TRBD2,TRBV7-2,NA
CASSPSTGAYEQYF,TGTGCCAGCAGCCCATCAACAGGGGCGTACGAGCAGTACTTC,TRBJ2-7,TRBD1,TRBV28,NA
CASSLGVNYEQYF,TGTGCCAGCAGCTTGGGAGTGAATTACGAGCAGTACTTC,TRBJ2-7,NA,TRBV5-5,NA
CASSLRPGLAGDRSYNEQFF,TGTGCCAGCAGCCTCCGTCCGGGACTAGCGGGAGACCGGTCCTACAATGAGCAGTTCTTC,TRBJ2-1,TRBD2,TRBV7-6,NA
CASSKGTGYNQPQHF,TGTGCCAGTAGTAAGGGGACAGGATACAATCAGCCCCAGCATTTT,TRBJ1-5,TRBD1,TRBV19,once
CASSFRAGGNVNTEAFF,TGTGCCAGCAGCTTTAGAGCCGGGGGGAACGTGAACACTGAAGCTTTCTTT,TRBJ1-1,NA,TRBV28,NA
CASSLTWEDEQYF,TGTGCCAGCAGCTTAACCTGGGAGGACGAGCAGTACTTC,TRBJ2-7,NA,TRBV7-3,NA
CASRGQTYGYTF,TGTGCCAGCAGGGGACAGACCTATGGCTACACCTTC,TRBJ1-2,TRBD1,TRBV6-5,NA
CASSLATGSSYEQYF,TGTGCCAGCAGCTTGGCAACGGGGTCGTCCTACGAGCAGTACTTC,TRBJ2-7,NA,TRBV5-4,NA
CATSRGGQGSSYEQYF,TGTGCCACCAGCAGAGGGGGACAGGGGAGCTCCTACGAGCAGTACTTC,TRBJ2-7,TRBD1,TRBV15,NA
CASSAGQGLNEQFF,TGCGCCAGCAGCGCGGGACAGGGTTTGAATGAGCAGTTCTTC,TRBJ2-1,TRBD1,TRBV4-1,NA
CASSLGSGSEQYF,TGTGCCAGCAGTTTGGGGTCCGGGAGCGAGCAGTACTTC,TRBJ2-7,NA,TRBV27,NA
CAISVPRGRGGLASYEQYF,TGTGCCATCAGTGTACCGAGGGGGCGCGGTGGCCTAGCGTCCTACGAGCAGTACTTC,TRBJ2-7,NA,TRBV10-3,NA
CAISESSTPGGPTNTGELFF,TGTGCCATCAGTGAGTCTTCCACTCCGGGAGGCCCAACGAACACCGGGGAGCTGTTTTTT,TRBJ2-2,TRBD2,TRBV10-3,NA
CASSGRDRSDATNEKLFF,TGTGCCAGCAGTGGCCGGGACAGGTCCGACGCAACTAATGAAAAACTGTTTTTT,TRBJ1-4,TRBD1,TRBV6-1,once
CASSLRADSSQYF,TGTGCCAGCAGCTTGCGTGCGGACAGTTCGCAGTATTTT,TRBJ2-3,NA,TRBV7-2,NA